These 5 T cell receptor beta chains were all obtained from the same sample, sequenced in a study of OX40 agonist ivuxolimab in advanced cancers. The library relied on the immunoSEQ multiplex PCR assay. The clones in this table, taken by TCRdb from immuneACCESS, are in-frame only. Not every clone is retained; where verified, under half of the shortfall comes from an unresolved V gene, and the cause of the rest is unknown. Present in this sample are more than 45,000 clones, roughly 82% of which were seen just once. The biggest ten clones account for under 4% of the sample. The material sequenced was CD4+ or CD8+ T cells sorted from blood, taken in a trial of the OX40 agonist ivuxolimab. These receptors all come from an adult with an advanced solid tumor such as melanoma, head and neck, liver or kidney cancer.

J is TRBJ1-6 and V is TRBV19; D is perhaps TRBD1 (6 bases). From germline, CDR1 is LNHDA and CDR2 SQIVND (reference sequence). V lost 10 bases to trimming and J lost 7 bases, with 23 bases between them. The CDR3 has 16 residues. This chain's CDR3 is CATKRGIRDTNSPLHF. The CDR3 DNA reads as TGTGCCACCAAACGGGGGATTAGGGACACCAATTCACCCCTCCACTTT.

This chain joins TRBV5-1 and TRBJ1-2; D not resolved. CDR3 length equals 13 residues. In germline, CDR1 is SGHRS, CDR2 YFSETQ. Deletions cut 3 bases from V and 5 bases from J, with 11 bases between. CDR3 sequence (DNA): TGCGCCAGCAGCTCCGACTATGGTTATGGCTACACCTTC. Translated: CASSSDYGYGYTF.

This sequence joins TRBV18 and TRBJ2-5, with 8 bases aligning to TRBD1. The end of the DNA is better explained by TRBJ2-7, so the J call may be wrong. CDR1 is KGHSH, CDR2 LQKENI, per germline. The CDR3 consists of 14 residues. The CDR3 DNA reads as TGTGCCAGCTCACCTGCACAGGGGGCCTACGAGCAGTACTTC. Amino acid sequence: CASSPAQGAYEQYF.

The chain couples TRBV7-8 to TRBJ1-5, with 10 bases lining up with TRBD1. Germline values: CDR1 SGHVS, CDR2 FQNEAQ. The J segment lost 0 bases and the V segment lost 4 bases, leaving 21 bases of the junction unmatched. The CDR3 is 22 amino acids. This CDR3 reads CASSSLLGGQGNRPHSNQPQHF. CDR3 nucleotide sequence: TGTGCCAGCAGCTCCCTTCTGGGGGGACAGGGGAATCGTCCGCATAGCAATCAGCCCCAGCATTTT.

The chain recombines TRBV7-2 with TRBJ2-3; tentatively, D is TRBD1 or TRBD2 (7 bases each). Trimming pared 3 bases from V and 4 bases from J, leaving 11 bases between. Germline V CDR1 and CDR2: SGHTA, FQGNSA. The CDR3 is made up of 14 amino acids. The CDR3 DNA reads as TGTGCCAGCAGCTTGTCAGGGGGGGCAGATACGCAGTATTTT. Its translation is CASSLSGGADTQYF. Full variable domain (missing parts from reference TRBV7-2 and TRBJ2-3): GAGVSQSPSNKVTEKGKDVELRCDPISGHTALYWYRQSLGQGLEFLIYFQGNSAPDKSGLPSDRFSAERTGGSVSTLTIQRTQQEDSAVYLCASSLSGGADTQYFGPGTRLTVL.